A single sample is the source of the 26 T cell receptor beta chains below, sequenced in a study of blood T cell repertoires in COVID-19. Sequenced by immunoSEQ multiplex PCR; TCRdb stores in-frame clones only, minus some. The sample lists about 50,000 clones; roughly 85% were seen once. The sequenced sample consisted of peripheral blood. These receptors were taken from a human donor in a cohort sampled during active COVID-19.

This chain links TRBV24-1 with TRBJ2-3; TRBD2 aligns across 8 bases. There are 14 residues in the CDR3. With 3 bases clipped from V and 8 bases from J, the junction kept 6 bases outside the gene matches. Germline assignment: CDR1 KGHDR and CDR2 SFDVKD. The CDR3 sequence is CATSDPGGAATQYF. The CDR3 bases are TGTGCCACCAGTGATCCCGGGGGGGCTGCTACGCAGTATTTT.

This clone showed up just once. The V gene is TRBV3-1 (or the pseudogene TRBV3-2), the J gene TRBJ2-2, with TRBD1 matching 8 bases. Germline CDR1 reads LGHDT; CDR2 reads YNNKEL (reference sequence). The CDR3 is made up of 16 amino acids. The J segment lost 1 base and the V segment lost 3 bases, leaving 4 bases of the junction unmatched. The CDR3 region has the DNA TGTGCCAGCAGCCAGGGGGACAGGAGGAACACCGGGGAGCTGTTTTTT. Protein: CASSQGDRRNTGELFF.

CDR3 nucleotides: TGTGCCAGAAGCCGGACAGTCGCGGGCAATCAGCCCCAGCATTTT. The encoded protein is CARSRTVAGNQPQHF. V is TRBV5-3 and J is TRBJ1-5; the D gene is possibly TRBD1 (6 bases). TRBV5-3 is an ORF for which the function is uncertain. With 4 bases removed from V and 2 bases from J, the gap between germline ends came to 13 bases. The CDR3 is 15 amino acids.

The genes are TRBV11-2 and TRBJ2-1; 12 nucleotides match TRBD2. J was trimmed by 9 bases and V by 0 bases; bases with no gene match: 3. This CDR3 spans 15 amino acids. CDR1 is SGHAT, CDR2 FQNNGV, per germline. Written as DNA, the CDR3 is TGTGCCAGCAGCTTAGAGGCTAGCGGGAGGGCTGAGCAGTTCTTC. It specifies CASSLEASGRAEQFF.

V and J are TRBV19 and TRBJ1-4; D possibly corresponds to TRBD1 (6 bases). The germline V gene has CDR1 LNHDA and CDR2 SQIVND (reference sequence). V gave up 3 bases and J gave up 5 bases, with 10 bases separating them. The CDR3 has 14 amino acids. CDR3 residues: CASSISRGNEKLFF. In nucleotides, the CDR3 is TGTGCCAGTAGTATTAGCAGGGGAAATGAAAAACTGTTTTTT. Using reference TRBV19 and TRBJ1-4 for the parts outside the CDR3, the full variable domain is DGGITQSPKYLFRKEGQNVTLSCEQNLNHDAMYWYRQDPGQGLRLIYYSQIVNDFQKGDIAEGYSVSREKKESFPLTVTSAQKNPTAFYLCASSISRGNEKLFFGSGTQLSVL.

The chain is built from TRBV14 and TRBJ2-7; D is uncertain. Germline lookup yields CDR1 SGHDN and CDR2 FVKESK. The CDR3 spans 13 residues. V was trimmed by 2 bases and J by 0 bases, leaving 5 bases between them. The CDR3 sequence is CASSQRSSYEQYF. The CDR3 DNA sequence: TGTGCCAGCAGCCAAAGGAGCTCCTACGAGCAGTACTTC.

The chain couples TRBV7-9 to TRBJ1-1; possibly TRBD1 for D (5 bases). The germline gives CDR1 SEHNR, CDR2 FQNEAQ (reference sequence). The CDR3 sequence is 16 residues long. Trimming pared 4 bases from V and 1 base from J, leaving 16 bases between. CDR3 region: CASSSPGRRGNTEAFF. The DNA for the CDR3 is TGTGCCAGCAGCTCCCCTGGGCGAAGGGGGAACACTGAAGCTTTCTTT. The full variable domain, completed using reference TRBV7-9 and TRBJ1-1, is DTGVSQNPRHKITKRGQNVTFRCDPISEHNRLYWYRQTLGQGPEFLTYFQNEAQLEKSRLLSDRFSAERPKGSFSTLEIQRTEQGDSAMYLCASSSPGRRGNTEAFFGQGTRLTVV.

This clone is medium-sized (0.01 to 0.1%) by share. The chain combines TRBV19 with TRBJ1-5; D gene unclear. The germline V gene has CDR1 LNHDA and CDR2 SQIVND (reference sequence). The CDR3 is 15 amino acids. The V and J ends lost 10 bases and 0 bases respectively, with 16 bases between them. The CDR3, as DNA: TGTGCCACCAAAGTACAGCAAGATAGCAATCAGCCCCAGCATTTT. Amino acids: CATKVQQDSNQPQHF.

This chain connects TRBV5-4 to TRBJ2-4, with 10 bases that match TRBD1. The CDR3 runs to 14 residues. The germline gives CDR1 SGHNT, CDR2 YYREEE (reference sequence). After removal of 0 bases from V and 6 bases from J, the junction contained 0 bases not matched to a gene. Here the CDR3 DNA reads TGTGCCAGCAGCTTGGGGACAGGGGGAAACATTCAGTACTTC. It translates to CASSLGTGGNIQYF.

The V and J genes are TRBV11-2 and TRBJ2-1; 9 bases line up with TRBD2. Looked up from germline, CDR1 is SGHAT and CDR2 is FQNNGV. This CDR3 is 14 amino acids long. The V segment lost 5 bases and the J segment 5 bases; nucleotides outside the gene matches: 4. The CDR3 bases are TGTGCCAGCAGCCCCATAGCGGGGGACAATGAGCAGTTCTTC. It specifies CASSPIAGDNEQFF. Together with reference TRBV11-2 and TRBJ2-1, the CDR3 gives the full variable domain: EAGVAQSPRYKIIEKRQSVAFWCNPISGHATLYWYQQILGQGPKLLIQFQNNGVVDDSQLPKDRFSAERLKGVDSTLKIQPAKLEDSAVYLCASSPIAGDNEQFFGPGTRLTVL.

This rearrangement joins TRBV7-8 to TRBJ2-2, with D uncertain. The CDR3 is 15 residues long. V was clipped by 5 bases and J by 6 bases, with 16 bases between them. From germline, CDR1 is SGHVS and CDR2 FQNEAQ. The CDR3 nucleotides read TGTGCCAGCAGCCCCACCGGAGCGCTTCCCGGGGAGCTGTTTTTT. Translating it yields CASSPTGALPGELFF.

V usage is TRBV7-8 and J usage is TRBJ2-7; TRBD2 matches 9 bases. V gave up 1 base and J gave up 1 base; unmatched junction bases: 2. CDR1 and CDR2 (germline): SGHVS, FQNEAQ. The CDR3 runs to 15 residues. CDR3 sequence reads: CASSLGLAGSYEQYF. CDR3 nucleotide sequence: TGTGCCAGCAGCTTAGGGCTAGCGGGATCCTACGAGCAGTACTTC.

The genes are TRBV7-9 and TRBJ2-2; D perhaps matches TRBD2 (5 bases). The V gene's germline CDR1 is SEHNR and CDR2 FQNEAQ (reference sequence). Deletions cut 1 base from V and 5 bases from J, with 11 bases between. This CDR3 region has 15 residues. As DNA, the CDR3 is TGTGCCAGCAGCTTAGTAAAGGGCGGGACCGGGGAGCTGTTTTTT. Its translation is CASSLVKGGTGELFF.

V gene TRBV28 combines with J gene TRBJ1-4; D possibly corresponds to TRBD1 (5 bases). The J call may be mistaken, given a closer DNA end match to TRBJ2-2. Germline lookup yields CDR1 MDHEN and CDR2 SYDVKM. The CDR3 sequence is 11 residues long. The CDR3 sequence: CASSQGGELFF. CDR3 nucleotides: TGTGCCAGCAGCCAGGGAGGGGAGCTGTTTTTT.

This rearrangement joins TRBV18 to TRBJ2-7, with 8 bases identical to TRBD2. With V trimmed by 3 bases and J by 4 bases, 8 bases remained unmatched. The CDR3 loop spans 15 amino acids. CDR1 KGHSH and CDR2 LQKENI come from the germline V gene. The CDR3 region is CASSPESGRGYEQYF. CDR3 sequence (DNA): TGTGCCAGCTCACCGGAGTCCGGGAGGGGGTACGAGCAGTACTTC.

The J gene is TRBJ2-5, the V gene TRBV4-1; D may be TRBD1 (6 bases). The germline gives CDR1 MGHRA, CDR2 YSYEKL. The CDR3 covers 13 residues. Between the trimmed V and J ends, which lost 4 bases and 2 bases, there was a span of 8 bases. The CDR3 reads CASSRQEQETQYF. In nucleotides, the CDR3 is TGCGCCAGCAGCCGACAGGAACAAGAGACCCAGTACTTC.

This chain connects TRBV19 to TRBJ2-1; the D gene is possibly TRBD2 (5 bases). The germline V gene has CDR1 LNHDA and CDR2 SQIVND (reference sequence). CDR3 length: 15 amino acids. Trimming took 5 bases from V and 2 from J, leaving 13 bases between them. CDR3 bases: TGTGCCAGTAGTGCGGGTCGCCTCGCCTACAATGAGCAGTTCTTC. Translating gives CASSAGRLAYNEQFF.

The rearrangement uses TRBV7-3 and TRBJ1-1, with TRBD1 identical over 9 bases. The CDR3 length is 15 residues. CDR1 is SGHTA and CDR2 is FQGTGA in the germline V gene. J was trimmed by 1 base and V by 4 bases; bases with no gene match: 4. CDR3 residues: CASSSLGQGNTEAFF. For the CDR3, the DNA is TGTGCCAGCAGCTCACTGGGACAGGGGAACACTGAAGCTTTCTTT.

V is TRBV20-1 and J is TRBJ1-1, with D unresolved. The CDR3 extends over 13 amino acids. Trimming took 3 bases from V and 0 from J, leaving 8 bases between them. In germline, CDR1 is DFQATT, CDR2 SNEGSKA (reference sequence). The CDR3 region has the DNA TGCAGTGCTAGTTCTCCCGTGAACACTGAAGCTTTCTTT. This encodes CSASSPVNTEAFF.

V is TRBV30 and J is TRBJ2-3; 7 nucleotides match TRBD2. Germline CDR1 GTSNPN, CDR2 SVGIG (reference sequence). J lost 2 bases, V lost 0 bases, and 5 bases had no gene match. The CDR3 is 15 amino acids. The CDR3 sequence is CAWSVGLAATDTQYF. The CDR3, as DNA: TGTGCCTGGAGTGTGGGGCTAGCGGCCACAGATACGCAGTATTTT.

This chain's CDR3 is CSATLSGTSYEQYF. The CDR3 nucleotides are TGCAGCGCCACCCTTAGCGGGACCTCCTACGAGCAGTACTTC. This chain connects TRBV29-1 to TRBJ2-7; 8 nucleotides line up with TRBD2. The germline V gene encodes CDR1 SQVTM and CDR2 ANQGSEA. The CDR3 spans 14 residues. The trim removed 7 bases at V and 0 bases at J, leaving 8 bases unmatched.

V usage is TRBV6-6 and J usage is TRBJ2-1, with 10 positions matching TRBD1. This CDR3 contains 14 residues. J lost 7 bases, V lost 4 bases, and 4 bases had no gene match. Per the germline V gene, CDR1 is MNHNY and CDR2 is SVGAGI (reference sequence). CDR3: CASSSGGQGNEQFF. The DNA for the CDR3 is TGTGCCAGCAGTTCGGGGGGACAGGGGAATGAGCAGTTCTTC.

The rearrangement uses TRBV19 and TRBJ2-1, with D possibly TRBD1 on 6 matching bases. V lost 0 bases and J 2 bases, leaving 8 bases between the germline ends. CDR1 LNHDA and CDR2 SQIVND come from the germline V gene (reference sequence). The CDR3 length is 15 residues. CDR3 sequence: CASSIEGATYNEQFF. CDR3 in DNA: TGTGCCAGTAGTATAGAGGGGGCTACCTACAATGAGCAGTTCTTC. Supplemented by reference TRBV19 and TRBJ2-1, the full variable domain reads DGGITQSPKYLFRKEGQNVTLSCEQNLNHDAMYWYRQDPGQGLRLIYYSQIVNDFQKGDIAEGYSVSREKKESFPLTVTSAQKNPTAFYLCASSIEGATYNEQFFGPGTRLTVL.

This sequence joins TRBV7-9 and TRBJ2-5; TRBD1 aligns across 10 bases. The CDR3 length is 16 residues. Unmatched junction bases numbered 8, after V lost 3 bases and J lost 4 bases. Germline CDR1 SEHNR, CDR2 FQNEAQ (reference sequence). The CDR3 DNA reads TGTGCCAGCAGCTTCCACCGGACAGGGGGGGCAGAGACCCAGTACTTC. Its protein product is CASSFHRTGGAETQYF.

The chain has TRBV28 and TRBJ2-7, with D possibly TRBD1 on 5 matching bases. There are 13 residues in the CDR3. V lost 5 bases and J lost 6, with 14 bases in between. Germline CDR1 reads MDHEN; CDR2 reads SYDVKM. CDR3 sequence reads: CASSPALGAEQYF. The CDR3 DNA follows: TGTGCCAGCAGTCCCGCTCTAGGGGCCGAGCAGTACTTC.

In this sample, this clone turned up once. CDR3 sequence reads: CASSDSDAAEQFF. CDR3 in DNA: TGTGCCAGCAGTGATAGTGATGCGGCTGAGCAGTTCTTC. The chain uses TRBV25-1 and TRBJ2-1, with D hard to call. The V and J ends lost 3 bases and 9 bases respectively, with 12 bases between them. The length of the CDR3 is 13 residues. CDR1 and CDR2 (germline): MGHDK, SYGVNS.